This TCR beta chain stems from a study of naive and memory T cell subsets. This clonotype was recorded many times. The CDR3 totals 14 residues. Germline CDR1 reads MNHEY; CDR2 reads SMNVEV (reference sequence). The V segment lost 5 bases and the J segment 4 bases; nucleotides outside the gene matches: 7. The beta constant-region primer was an equimolar mix of two oligonucleotides covering TRBC1 and TRBC2. Ligation attached a single-stranded oligonucleotide with a 12-nucleotide UMI and the SP2 primer to the cDNA 3' end. TCRdb ran MiXCR on the UMI-ligation and nested PCR reads and lists one entry per CDR3 protein. The repertoire consists of tens of thousands of distinct CDR3 sequences, with roughly 14% occurring once and the leading ten covering 0.75% to 1%.

This chain uses TRBV27 with TRBJ2-5; TRBD1 matches at 7 bases. The source is a human donor in good health. Source material: central memory CD4+ T cells from blood. The chain's CDR3 is CASSAYRGRETQYF. Written as DNA, the CDR3 is TGTGCCAGCAGTGCCTACAGGGGACGAGAGACCCAGTACTTC.